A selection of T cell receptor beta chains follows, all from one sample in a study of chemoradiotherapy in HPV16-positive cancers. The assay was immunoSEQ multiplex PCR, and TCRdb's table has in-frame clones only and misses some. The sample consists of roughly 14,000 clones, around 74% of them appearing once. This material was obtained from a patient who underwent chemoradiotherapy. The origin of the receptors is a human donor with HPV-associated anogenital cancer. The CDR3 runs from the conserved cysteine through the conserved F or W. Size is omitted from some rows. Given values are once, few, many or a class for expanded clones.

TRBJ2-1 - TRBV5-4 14 CASSFGGPNNEQFF
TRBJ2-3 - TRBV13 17 CASSSQLLAGTTDTQYF
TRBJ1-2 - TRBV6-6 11 CASSDSYGYTF
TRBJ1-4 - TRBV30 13 CARNQGRGEKLFF
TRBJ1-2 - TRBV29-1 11 CSVAQNYGYTF
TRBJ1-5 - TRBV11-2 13 CASSWREDQPQHF
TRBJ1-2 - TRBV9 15 CASSPQPGTGYGYTF
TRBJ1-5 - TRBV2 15 CASSATGQSNQPQHF
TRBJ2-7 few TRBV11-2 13 CASSLDLKAKQYF
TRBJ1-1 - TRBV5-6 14 CASSLVSPNTEAFF
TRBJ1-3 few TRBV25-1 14 CASSPVMRGNTIYF
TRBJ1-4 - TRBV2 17 CASSLTRDRGFNEKLFF
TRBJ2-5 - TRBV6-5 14 CASRHYENQETQYF
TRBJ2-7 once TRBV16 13 CASSQSSGYEQYF
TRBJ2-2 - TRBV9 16 CASSAVSRGNTGELFF
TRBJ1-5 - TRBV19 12 CASRRGDQPQHF
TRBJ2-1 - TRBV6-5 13 CASSFGNYNEQFF
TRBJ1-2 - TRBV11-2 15 CASSLGIREIYDYTF
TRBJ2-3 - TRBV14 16 CASSQDRYSSTDTQYF
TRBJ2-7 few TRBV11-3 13 CASSLIGAYEQYF
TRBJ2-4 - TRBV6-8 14 CASSFRGPVHIQYF
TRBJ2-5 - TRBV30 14 CAWSRGHFQETQYF
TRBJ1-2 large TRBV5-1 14 CASSFGTGSTGYTF
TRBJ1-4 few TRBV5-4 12 CASSGTLGKLFF
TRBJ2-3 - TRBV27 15 CASSLFGGGLNTQYF
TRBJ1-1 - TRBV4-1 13 CASSQRELGEAFF
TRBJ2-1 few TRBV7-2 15 CASSIVTFSYNEQFF
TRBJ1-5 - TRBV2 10 CASGNQPQHF
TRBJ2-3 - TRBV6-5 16 CASSYFGTASTDTQYF
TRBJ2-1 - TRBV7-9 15 CASSKTGLLLNEQFF
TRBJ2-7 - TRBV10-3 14 CAIRGDRGFDEQYF
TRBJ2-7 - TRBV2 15 CASSDGSSASYEQYF
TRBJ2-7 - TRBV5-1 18 CASSSGTSGPPRGYEQYF
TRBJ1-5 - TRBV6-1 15 CASTISKGFNQPQHF
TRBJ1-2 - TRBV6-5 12 CASSGDSYGYTF
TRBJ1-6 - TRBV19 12 CASSIAGSPLHF
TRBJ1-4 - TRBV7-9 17 CASTSSIWDRGGEKLFF